This T cell receptor (beta chain) is from a study of blood T cell repertoires in COVID-19. On the study more broadly: Acute and convalescent COVID-19 samples came from the United States, Italy and Spain. PBMCs, B-cell-depleted T cells, or T cells provided the cDNA or gDNA that made up the material.

In the source study's methods: Amplified reference gene primers provided the basis for estimating nucleated cell counts. Some clones are missing from TCRdb's copy, which holds only in-frame ones; the method was immunoSEQ multiplex PCR. That table is the source of V, J and clone size, and D and trimming were worked out from the DNA. In the table there are fewer than 75,000 clones, around 85% of which are singletons. CDR1 and CDR2 (germline): MNHEY, SVGEGT. The CDR3 covers 16 residues. V was pared by 0 bases and J by 1 base, with 10 bases between. The sequenced sample was peripheral blood. The TCR originated in a man aged 45 to 65 with active COVID-19. This chain uses TRBV6-2 or TRBV6-3 with TRBJ2-1, with a weak D call TRBD2 (6 bases). The CDR3 loop reads CASSYSGGKSYNEQFF. The CDR3 bases are TGTGCCAGCAGTTACTCCGGCGGGAAGTCCTACAATGAGCAGTTCTTC.